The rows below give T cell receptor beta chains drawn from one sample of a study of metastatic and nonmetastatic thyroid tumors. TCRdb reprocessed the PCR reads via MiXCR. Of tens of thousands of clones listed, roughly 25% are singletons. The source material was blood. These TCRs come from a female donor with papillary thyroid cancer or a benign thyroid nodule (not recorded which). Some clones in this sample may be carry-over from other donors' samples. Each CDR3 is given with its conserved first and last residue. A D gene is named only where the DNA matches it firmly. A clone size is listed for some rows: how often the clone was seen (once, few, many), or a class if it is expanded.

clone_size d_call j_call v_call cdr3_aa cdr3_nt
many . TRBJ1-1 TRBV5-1 CASSLGVGGGTTEAFF TGCGCCAGCAGCTTGGGGGTTGGAGGGGGGACCACTGAAGCTTTCTTT
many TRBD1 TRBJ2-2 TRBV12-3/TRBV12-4 CASSLRQGRTGELFF TGTGCCAGCAGTCTCCGACAGGGGCGGACCGGGGAGCTGTTTTTT
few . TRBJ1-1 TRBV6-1 CASSSAGSRNTEAFF TGTGCCAGCAGTTCTGCCGGTTCTCGGAACACTGAAGCTTTCTTT
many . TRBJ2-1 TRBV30 CAWSEYRYEQFF TGTGCCTGGAGTGAATATCGCTATGAGCAGTTCTTC
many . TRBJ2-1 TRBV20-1 CSARDRRGARNNEQFF TGCAGTGCTAGAGATCGTAGGGGGGCGAGAAACAATGAGCAGTTCTTC
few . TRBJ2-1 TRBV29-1 CSVVSSNEQFF TGCAGCGTTGTTTCTAGTAATGAGCAGTTCTTC
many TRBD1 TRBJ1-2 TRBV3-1 CASSLSTGDGYTF TGTGCCAGCAGCCTTTCAACAGGGGACGGCTACACCTTC
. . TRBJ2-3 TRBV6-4 CASSGKDTDTQYF TGTGCCAGCAGTGGTAAGGACACAGATACGCAGTATTTT
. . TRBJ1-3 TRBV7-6 CGSSLQPGRDFSGNTIYF TGTGGGAGCAGCCTCCAACCGGGCCGAGATTTCTCTGGAAACACCATATATTTT
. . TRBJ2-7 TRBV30 CAWSSTTGEQYF TGTGCCTGGAGTAGTACTACCGGCGAGCAGTACTTC
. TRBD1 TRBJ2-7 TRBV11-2 CASSLLDRGISYEQYF TGTGCCAGCAGCTTATTGGACAGGGGGATCTCCTACGAGCAGTACTTC
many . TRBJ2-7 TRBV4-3 CASSQGRTIYEQYF TGCGCCAGCAGCCAAGGTCGGACCATCTACGAGCAGTACTTC
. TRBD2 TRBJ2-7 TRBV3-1 CASSHSYSGSSHEQYF TGTGCCAGCAGCCACTCCTATAGCGGGAGTTCCCACGAGCAGTACTTC
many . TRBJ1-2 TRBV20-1 CSARKQGRNYGYTF TGCAGTGCTAGAAAGCAGGGGCGGAACTATGGCTACACCTTC
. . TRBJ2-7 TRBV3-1 CASSPEGHMSGVEQYF TGTGCCAGCAGCCCCGAAGGTCACATGTCGGGTGTAGAGCAGTACTTC
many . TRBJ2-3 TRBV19 CASSIVTGHRTDTQYF TGTGCCAGTAGTATAGTCACGGGACATCGCACAGATACGCAGTATTTT